Sequencing of this T cell receptor beta chain was carried out in a study of T cell responses to AZD1222 COVID-19 vaccine. TCRdb keeps only in-frame clones here, not all; method: immunoSEQ multiplex PCR. The sample contains about 100,000 clones, around nine tenths of which appear only once. Study results and caveats: Donors, mostly white British, included more females; clonal diversity was possibly underestimated. CD4 TCRs associated with vaccination spanned spike, dominating at 160-218 and 743-854. Baseline testing showed seropositivity in only a handful of AZD1222 recipients.

Concerning this clone itself: Its antigen is not identified.

CDR1 and CDR2 from the germline V gene are SGHTA and FQGNSA. This CDR3 region has 14 residues. Trimming cost V 3 bases and J 4 bases, with 13 bases left between them. The source was peripheral blood, collected on day 0 of AZD1222 vaccination. This TCR derives from an adult in good health. The genes are TRBV7-2 and TRBJ2-7; D perhaps matches TRBD2 (5 bases). The CDR3 DNA sequence: TGTGCCAGCAGCTTTGGACTCCAAGGGTACGAGCAGTACTTC. Protein: CASSFGLQGYEQYF.